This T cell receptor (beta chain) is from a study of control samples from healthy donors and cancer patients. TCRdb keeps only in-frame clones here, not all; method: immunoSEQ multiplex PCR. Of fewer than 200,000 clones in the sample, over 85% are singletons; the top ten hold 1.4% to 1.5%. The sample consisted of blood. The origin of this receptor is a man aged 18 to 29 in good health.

CDR3 DNA sequence: TGTGCCAGCAGCCAAGCCATTAAAGAGACCCAGTACTTC. Protein product: CASSQAIKETQYF. The chain has TRBV3-1 (or the pseudogene TRBV3-2) and TRBJ2-5; D is uncertain. Germline V gene sequence: CDR1 LGHDT, CDR2 YNNKEL (reference sequence). There are 13 residues in the CDR3. The ends were cut back, 1 base at V and 3 bases at J, with 6 bases in the middle.